This T cell receptor beta chain was sequenced in a study of blood T cell repertoires in COVID-19. Across the study: Acute and convalescent COVID-19 specimens originated in the United States, Italy and Spain. Nucleic acid was either cDNA or gDNA, and it came from T cells, B-cell-depleted T cells, or PBMCs.

Authors' processing steps: Amplification of reference gene primers was used by the study to estimate nucleated cell counts. Only in-frame clones appear in the TCRdb table, and some are missing; sequencing was by immunoSEQ multiplex PCR. That table furnishes V, J and clone size, whereas the DNA furnished D and trimming. In the table there are fewer than 250,000 clones, under 85% of which are singletons. In germline, CDR1 is LNHDA, CDR2 SQIVND (reference sequence). The length of the CDR3 is 16 residues. V lost 7 bases to trimming and J lost 0 bases; unmatched junction nucleotides: 7. Material for sequencing was peripheral blood. The sequence came from a human donor in a cohort sampled during active COVID-19. This rearrangement joins TRBV19 to TRBJ1-4; 8 bases line up with TRBD1. The CDR3 region has the DNA TGTGCCAGTACCCTCTCAGGGGGCGCAACTAATGAAAAACTGTTTTTT. This sequence encodes CASTLSGGATNEKLFF.